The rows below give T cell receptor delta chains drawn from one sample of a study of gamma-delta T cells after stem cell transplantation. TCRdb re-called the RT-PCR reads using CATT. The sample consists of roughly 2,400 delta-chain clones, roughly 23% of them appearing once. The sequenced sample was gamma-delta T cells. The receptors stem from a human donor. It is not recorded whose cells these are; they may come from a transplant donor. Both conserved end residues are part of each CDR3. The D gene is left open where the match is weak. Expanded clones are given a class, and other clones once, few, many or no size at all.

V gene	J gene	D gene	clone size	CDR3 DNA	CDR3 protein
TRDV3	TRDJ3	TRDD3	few	TGTGCCTACCCCACCCCATACTGGGGGTTACAAACCACACCCTATTCCTGGGACACCCGACAGATGTTTTTC	CAYPTPYWGLQTTPYSWDTRQMFF
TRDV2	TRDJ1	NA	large	TGTGCCTGTGACACCCCGGGGATGGGGACCGATAAACTCATCTTT	CACDTPGMGTDKLIF
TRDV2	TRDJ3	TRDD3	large	TGTGCCTGTGACACCGCTGGGGGATACTCCTGGGACACCCGACAGATGTTTTTC	CACDTAGGYSWDTRQMFF
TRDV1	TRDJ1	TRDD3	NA	TGTGCTCTTGGGGAGCTAGTCCGATGGGTGCAGATCCTTACTGGGGGATACACCTACACCGATAAACTCATCTTT	CALGELVRWVQILTGGYTYTDKLIF
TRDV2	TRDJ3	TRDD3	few	TGTGCCTGTGACAGACCTACAGACTGGGGGATCCCTAGCTCCTGGGACACCCGACAGATGTTTTTC	CACDRPTDWGIPSSWDTRQMFF
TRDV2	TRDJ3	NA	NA	TGTGCCTGTGACACGGTGGAGGGATACTCCTGGGACACCCGACAGATGTTTTTC	CACDTVEGYSWDTRQMFF
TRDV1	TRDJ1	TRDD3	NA	TGTGCTCTTGGGGCTCATGGGGGATACACCGATAAACTCATCTTT	CALGAHGGYTDKLIF
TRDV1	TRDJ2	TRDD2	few	TGTGCTCTTGGGGAACCCCTCGTCACCGTGGGCCCTTCCTACTGGGGTTTGACAGCACAACTCTTCTTT	CALGEPLVTVGPSYWGLTAQLFF
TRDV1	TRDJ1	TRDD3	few	TGTGCTCTTGGGAACCCCCTTCCTACTGGGGGATACGATGGCCCCGATAAACTCATCTTT	CALGNPLPTGGYDGPDKLIF
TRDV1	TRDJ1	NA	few	TGTGCTCTTGGGGGAGGTATAATCGCCGATAAACTCATCTTT	CALGGGIIADKLIF
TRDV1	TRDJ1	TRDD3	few	TGTGCTCTTGGGGAACCGGATTCGTACCGCAGAGTACTGGGGGATAGGGATAAACTCATCTTT	CALGEPDSYRRVLGDRDKLIF
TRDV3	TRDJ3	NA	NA	TGTGCCTTGGACTGGACCTGGGACACCCGACAGATGTTTTTC	CALDWTWDTRQMFF
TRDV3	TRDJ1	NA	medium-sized	TGTGCCTTTAAATATTGGACCGATAAACTCATCTTT	CAFKYWTDKLIF
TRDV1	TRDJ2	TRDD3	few	TGTGCTCTTGGGACCAACTGGGGGACCGCTTTGACAGCACAACTCTTCTTT	CALGTNWGTALTAQLFF
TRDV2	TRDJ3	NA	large	TGTGCCTGTGACACCGGAGGGACCCGCTCCTGGGACACCCGACAGATGTTTTTC	CACDTGGTRSWDTRQMFF
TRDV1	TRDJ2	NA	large	TGTGCTCTTGGGGAATGTGGTCCCCCTGAAAAATTAGCTTTGACAGCACAACTCTTCTTT	CALGECGPPEKLALTAQLFF
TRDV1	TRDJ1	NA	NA	TGTGCTCTTGGGGAACCCCGGAAGGGAGGCCCGTACACCGATAAACTCATCTTT	CALGEPRKGGPYTDKLIF
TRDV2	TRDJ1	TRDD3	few	TGTGCCTGTGACACTTGGGGGATGCCGGCCGATAAACTCATCTTT	CACDTWGMPADKLIF
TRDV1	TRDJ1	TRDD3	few	TGTGCTCCTGGGGAACCCGAACGCCTACTGGGGGATACTGATCGGCCCATTAGGAAACTCATCTTT	CAPGEPERLLGDTDRPIRKLIF
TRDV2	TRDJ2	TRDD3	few	TGTGCCTGTGACATGCTGGGGGATGGGGCAGCACACCTCTTCTTT	CACDMLGDGAAHLFF
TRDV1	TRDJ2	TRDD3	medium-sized	TGTGCTCTTGGGAACCTCCTCAGCCACCTTCGACTGGGGGATAGTGGGGGACAACTCTTCTTT	CALGNLLSHLRLGDSGGQLFF
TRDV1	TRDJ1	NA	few	TGTGCTCTTGGGGAGAGTTTCCTTTCTTCTTCCGATAAACTCATCTTT	CALGESFLSSSDKLIF
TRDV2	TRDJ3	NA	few	TGTGCCTGTGACACCGTGGGGGTTTGGGACACCCGCCATATCTTTTTC	CACDTVGVWDTRHIFF
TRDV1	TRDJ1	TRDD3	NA	TGTGCTCTTGGGGAACCACCAGCCTTCCCTCACTGGGGGATGTTCGGCGATAAACTCATCTTT	CALGEPPAFPHWGMFGDKLIF
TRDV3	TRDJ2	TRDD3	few	TGTGCCTTTAGCTACTGGGGGATACGGGCAGCAGCACAACTCTTCTTT	CAFSYWGIRAAAQLFF
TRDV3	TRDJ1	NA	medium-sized	TGTGCCTTTTATGCCGAGGGGAGTTGCACCGATAAACTCATCTTT	CAFYAEGSCTDKLIF
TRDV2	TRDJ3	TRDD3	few	TGTGCCTGTGACACGTGGGGATACCCCTGGGACACCCGACAGATGTTTTTC	CACDTWGYPWDTRQMFF
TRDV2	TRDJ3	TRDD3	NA	TGTGCCTGTGATCATACTGGGGGGAGCTCCTGGGACACCCGACAGATGTTTTTC	CACDHTGGSSWDTRQMFF
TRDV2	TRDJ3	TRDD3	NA	TGTGCCTGTGACACTGGGGGATGCTGGGACACCCACCATATTTTTTTC	CACDTGGCWDTHHIFF
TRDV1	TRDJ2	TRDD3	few	TGCGCTCTTGGGGAACTCACGCCTACTCGGGGATACAGAGCTTTGACAGCACAACTCTTCTTT	CALGELTPTRGYRALTAQLFF
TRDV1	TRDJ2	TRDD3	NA	TGTGCTCTTGGGCAATCCTCTTTCTGGGGGATGTCTTTGACAGCACAACTCTTCTTT	CALGQSSFWGMSLTAQLFF
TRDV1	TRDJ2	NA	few	TGTGCTCTTGGGCCCCCGCCGGGTTCCTACCCTTGTACTGGGGATATTGCACAACTCTTCTTT	CALGPPPGSYPCTGDIAQLFF
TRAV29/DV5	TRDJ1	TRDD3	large	TGTGCAGCAAGTCCCCCCCGGAGTACTGGGGATCCAACCGATAAACTCATCTTT	CAASPPRSTGDPTDKLIF
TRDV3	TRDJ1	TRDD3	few	TGTGCCTTTAATCTGGGGGATACGCCATCTTCCCCCGATAAACTCATCTTT	CAFNLGDTPSSPDKLIF
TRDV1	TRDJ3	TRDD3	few	TGCGCTCTTGGGGGAGCTCCGGAGAAACCCCCCTGGGACACCCGACAGATGTTTTTC	CALGGAPEKPPWDTRQMFF
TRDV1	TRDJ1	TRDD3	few	TGTGCTCTTGGGGAGGGGTGTACTGGGGGCCTAACCGATAAACTCATCTTT	CALGEGCTGGLTDKLIF
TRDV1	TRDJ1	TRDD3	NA	TGTGCCCTTGGGCCACCTTACTGGGGGATTGGTACCGATAAACTCATCTTT	CALGPPYWGIGTDKLIF
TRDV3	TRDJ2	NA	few	TGTGCCTTTTGCCAGTCCTGCCGGGGATGGCTCGCTTTGACAGCACAACTCTTCTTT	CAFCQSCRGWLALTAQLFF
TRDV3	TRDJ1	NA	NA	TGTGCCTTTCGGGCCCGGGGATCCGCCGATAAACTCATCTTT	CAFRARGSADKLIF
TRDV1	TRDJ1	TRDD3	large	TGTGCTCTTGGGGTAAACTGGGGGAACACCCGATTTGATAAACTCATCTTT	CALGVNWGNTRFDKLIF
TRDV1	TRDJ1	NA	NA	TGTGCTCTTGGGGAAACTGGGCCTTCCTTTCCCAGGACTGGGGGCTGCGGGGCCGATAAACTCATCTTT	CALGETGPSFPRTGGCGADKLIF
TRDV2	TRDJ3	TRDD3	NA	TGTGCCTGTGACACCGCTGGGGGCTACTCCTTGTACACCCGACAGATGTTTTTC	CACDTAGGYSLYTRQMFF
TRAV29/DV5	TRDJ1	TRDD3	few	TGTGCAGCAAGCGCGCGTTTTGCCCAATGGGGGATAAAGCCCGATAAACTCATCTTT	CAASARFAQWGIKPDKLIF
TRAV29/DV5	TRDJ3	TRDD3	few	TGTGCCGCAAGCGCGCGTCCCTCCTGGGGGATGGGCTCCTGGGACACCCGACAGATGTTTTTC	CAASARPSWGMGSWDTRQMFF
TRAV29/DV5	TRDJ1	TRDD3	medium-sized	TGTGCAGCAAGCGCGAAGTCTCTGGGGGATACGCGTTGGTCCGATAAACTCATCTTT	CAASAKSLGDTRWSDKLIF
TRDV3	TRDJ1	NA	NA	TGTGCCTTTAGCTGCCCCCAGGCCCGGGCCGATAAACTCATCTTT	CAFSCPQARADKLIF
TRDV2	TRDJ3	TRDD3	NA	TGTGCCTGTGACACTGGGGGATTCTGGGACACCCCCCATATTTTTTTC	CACDTGGFWDTPHIFF
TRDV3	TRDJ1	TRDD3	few	TGTGCCTTTATTTCCTACTCTGGGGGATACGCCGATAAACTCATCTTT	CAFISYSGGYADKLIF
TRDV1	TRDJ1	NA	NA	TGTGCTCTTGGGGAACGGGAAGCTTCCCAGGATTGGTGGCCTAACACCGATAAACTCATCTTT	CALGEREASQDWWPNTDKLIF
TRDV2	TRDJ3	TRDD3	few	TGTGCCTGCGACAACTGGGGGGTCTCCTGGGACACCCGACAGACGTTTTTC	CACDNWGVSWDTRQTFF
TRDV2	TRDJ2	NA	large	TGTGCCTGTGGTTCTGCTTTGACAGCACAACTCTTCTTT	CACGSALTAQLFF